The sequence of this TCR beta chain was determined in a study of siplizumab effects on memory and regulatory T cells. V shed 5 bases and J shed 2 bases, with 9 bases lying between them. The germline CDR1 and CDR2 sequences are MNHEY and SVGAGI. The CDR3 has 13 amino acids. Unstimulated naive, memory, effector memory and TEMRA subsets underwent sequencing in three donor pairs. Assays captured about 10^5 TCR templates per sample. TCRdb's copy holds only in-frame clones and misses some; the assay was immunoSEQ multiplex PCR. The sample lists about 63,000 clones, around four fifths occurring once. The sequenced sample consisted of memory CD4+ T cells sorted from blood. The sequence was collected from a human donor in good health. The chain couples TRBV6-5 to TRBJ1-2, with D uncertain. CDR3 coding DNA: TGTGCCAGCAGTCCGGGAAGAAACTATGGCTACACCTTC. Amino acids: CASSPGRNYGYTF.